This entry concerns a single TCR beta chain. The CDR3 is 14 residues long. CDR1 MNHEY and CDR2 SVGAGI come from the germline V gene. The source of the sample is a study of T cell clusters in autoimmune cytopenias. As for the study in general: The median distinct TRB clonotype count was about 2,000 per sample, from a median roughly 55,000 reads.

TRB was amplified from roughly 0.25 ug of peripheral blood genomic DNA per sample. One tube held mixed TRB-A and TRB-B primer pools for touch-down PCR. From the multiplex PCR reads, TCRdb lists one entry per CDR3 protein and no DNA. The sample data list roughly 7,400 distinct CDR3 sequences. These data were also filed under a second study, of T cell repertoires in aging, cancer and after chemotherapy. That study reports: Repeat sampling of healthy donors over several months to years showed clear clonal overlap. Untreated cancer patients had significantly lower blood TCR diversity than age-matched healthy donors. Loss of evenness, beyond lost richness, contributed to age-related TCR diversity decline in cancer patients.

This TCR came from a human donor in good health. Input material: peripheral blood. The chain recombines TRBV6-5 with TRBJ2-3. CDR3 in amino acids: CASSYGQNTDTQYF.